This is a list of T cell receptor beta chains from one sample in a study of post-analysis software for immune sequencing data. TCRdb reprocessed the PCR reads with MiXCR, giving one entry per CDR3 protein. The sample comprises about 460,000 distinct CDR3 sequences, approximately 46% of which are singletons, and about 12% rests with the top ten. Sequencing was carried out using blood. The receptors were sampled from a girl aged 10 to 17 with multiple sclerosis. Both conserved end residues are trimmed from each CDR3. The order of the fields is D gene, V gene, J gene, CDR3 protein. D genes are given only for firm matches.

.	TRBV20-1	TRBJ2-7	SAQGGEQY
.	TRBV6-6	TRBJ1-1	ASGEADNTEAF
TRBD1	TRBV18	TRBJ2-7	ASSPPGTDYEQY
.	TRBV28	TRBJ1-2	ASSLMSRGPGDYGYT
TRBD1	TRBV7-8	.	ASSLEAGTGGIQY
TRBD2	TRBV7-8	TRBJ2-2	ASSAPSGRSGELF
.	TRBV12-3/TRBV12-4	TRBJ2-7	ASSQEAEIAYEQY
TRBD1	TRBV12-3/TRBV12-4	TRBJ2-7	ASSLQDRDGEQY
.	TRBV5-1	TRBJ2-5	ASSWTYFQETQY
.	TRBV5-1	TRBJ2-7	ASSPGQWSSYEQY
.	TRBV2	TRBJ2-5	ASTESRQETQY
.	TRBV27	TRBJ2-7	ASSTSGDYEQY
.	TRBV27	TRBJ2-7	ASSRQLGYEQY